These 15 T cell receptor beta chains share one sample of origin, sequenced in a study of T cell responses to AZD1222 COVID-19 vaccine. Sequencing used immunoSEQ multiplex PCR; TCRdb keeps in-frame clones, though not all of them. Among more than 65,000 clones listed, around four fifths were seen once. The source material was peripheral blood, sampled 28 days after the second AZD1222 dose. These receptor sequences come from an adult who received the AZD1222 COVID-19 vaccine.

The CDR3: CASSEAPGREQYF. DNA for the CDR3: TGTGCCAGCAGTGAAGCGCCCGGTCGAGAGCAGTACTTC. The J gene is TRBJ2-7, the V gene TRBV6-1; D is unresolved. The CDR3 contains 13 residues. The germline gives CDR1 MNHNS, CDR2 SASEGT. V gave up 0 bases and J gave up 7 bases, with 10 bases separating them.

This rearrangement joins TRBV19 to TRBJ2-1; the D gene is possibly TRBD1 (6 bases). Germline V lookup: CDR1 LNHDA, CDR2 SQIVND (reference sequence). CDR3 length equals 15 residues. The V end lost 7 bases, the J end lost 8 bases, and 21 bases lay between the germline ends. The chain's CDR3 is CASTHREVGSDEQFF. In DNA, the CDR3 is TGTGCCAGTACCCACAGGGAAGTAGGTTCTGATGAGCAGTTCTTC.

The table lists this clone with a few counts. This rearrangement joins TRBV11-2 to TRBJ2-5; TRBD2 is a possible D gene (6 bases). Trimming shortened V by 4 bases and J by 0 bases, and 9 bases separated the two germline ends. The CDR3 consists of 14 residues. Germline lookup yields CDR1 SGHAT and CDR2 FQNNGV. The CDR3 DNA reads as TGTGCCAGCAGCTCCGGGGACTACCAAGAGACCCAGTACTTC. This encodes CASSSGDYQETQYF. Full variable domain (remainder filled in from reference TRBV11-2 and TRBJ2-5): EAGVAQSPRYKIIEKRQSVAFWCNPISGHATLYWYQQILGQGPKLLIQFQNNGVVDDSQLPKDRFSAERLKGVDSTLKIQPAKLEDSAVYLCASSSGDYQETQYFGPGTRLLVL.

The V and J genes are TRBV5-4 and TRBJ2-3; D is tentatively TRBD1 or TRBD2 (5 bases each). There are 15 residues in the CDR3. The V end lost 4 bases, the J end lost 1 base, and 13 bases lay between the germline ends. The germline gives CDR1 SGHNT, CDR2 YYREEE (reference sequence). The CDR3 nucleotides read TGTGCCAGCAGCGGCCGGGACGCCCGCACAGATACGCAGTATTTT. It translates to CASSGRDARTDTQYF.

This clone was counted once. The chain has TRBV4-2 and TRBJ2-3; a weak D match, TRBD2 (6 bases). Germline CDR1 reads LGHNA; CDR2 reads YNFKEQ. V shed 0 bases and J shed 4 bases, with 11 bases lying between them. The CDR3 sequence is 15 residues long. In DNA, the CDR3 is TGTGCCAGCAGCCAAGATGGGACTTACTCAGATACGCAGTATTTT. It translates to CASSQDGTYSDTQYF.

This sequence joins TRBV27 and TRBJ2-3, with D perhaps TRBD1 or TRBD2 (5 bases each). Trimming took 3 bases from V and 1 from J, leaving 14 bases between them. CDR1 is MNHEY and CDR2 is SMNVEV in the germline V gene (reference sequence). CDR3 length: 16 residues. The CDR3 loop reads CASSLSGTIGTDTQYF. CDR3 coding DNA: TGTGCCAGCAGTTTGTCCGGGACGATCGGCACAGATACGCAGTATTTT.

Written as DNA, the CDR3 is TGTGCCAGCTCGTCAGGGACAGGGGCAACCGGGGAGCTGTTTTTT. Protein product: CASSSGTGATGELFF. The chain recombines TRBV18 with TRBJ2-2; 10 nucleotides match TRBD1. V lost 6 bases to trimming and J lost 5 bases; unmatched junction nucleotides: 6. CDR1 KGHSH and CDR2 LQKENI come from the germline V gene. The CDR3 loop spans 15 amino acids. Complete variable domain (other parts from reference TRBV18 and TRBJ2-2): NAGVMQNPRHLVRRRGQEARLRCSPMKGHSHVYWYRQLPEEGLKFMVYLQKENIIDESGMPKERFSAEFPKEGPSILRIQQVVRGDSAAYFCASSSGTGATGELFFGEGSRLTVL.

The chain recombines TRBV10-2 with TRBJ2-7, with 8 bases fitting TRBD1. In germline, CDR1 is WSHSY, CDR2 SAAADI. The CDR3 length is 11 residues. Losses at the gene ends were 8 bases for V and 6 bases for J; bases not matched to a gene: 3. Here the CDR3 DNA reads TGCGCCAGCGGGACAGGAAGCGAGCAGTACTTC. It is translated as CASGTGSEQYF.

V usage is TRBV7-3 and J usage is TRBJ1-2, with a possible D match to TRBD1 (6 bases). The CDR3 sequence is 13 residues long. V shed 5 bases and J shed 2 bases, with 9 bases lying between them. Looked up from germline, CDR1 is SGHTA and CDR2 is FQGTGA. CDR3 sequence: CASSPDRNYGYTF. The CDR3 nucleotides read TGTGCCAGCAGCCCGGACAGAAACTATGGCTACACCTTC.

This clone was detected once. V and J are TRBV30 and TRBJ2-1; 10 positions agree with TRBD2. CDR3 length equals 17 residues. From germline, CDR1 is GTSNPN and CDR2 SVGIG (reference sequence). Losses at the gene ends were 1 base for V and 10 bases for J; bases not matched to a gene: 16. The CDR3: CAWSESPGLAFRHEQFF. The DNA of the CDR3 is TGTGCCTGGAGTGAAAGTCCGGGACTAGCGTTCCGGCACGAGCAGTTCTTC.

The J gene is TRBJ2-7, the V gene TRBV3-1 (or the pseudogene TRBV3-2); 9 nucleotides match TRBD2. The length of the CDR3 is 13 residues. Germline V gives CDR1 LGHDT, CDR2 YNNKEL (reference sequence). Germline trimming cut 4 bases from V and 6 bases from J; bases unmatched to any gene: 4. CDR3 residues: CASSLWTSVEQYF. CDR3 coding DNA: TGTGCCAGCAGCCTTTGGACTAGCGTCGAGCAGTACTTC.

The chain employs TRBV9 and TRBJ2-1, with TRBD1 as a possible D gene (5 bases). The CDR3 is made up of 13 amino acids. Deletions cut 0 bases from V and 10 bases from J, with 11 bases between. CDR1 SGDLS and CDR2 YYNGEE come from the germline V gene. Here the CDR3 DNA reads TGTGCCAGCAGCGTAGGGTCAGGGCAAGAGCAGTTCTTC. It specifies CASSVGSGQEQFF. The complete variable domain, with remaining parts taken from reference TRBV9 and TRBJ2-1, reads DSGVTQTPKHLITATGQRVTLRCSPRSGDLSVYWYQQSLDQGLQFLIQYYNGEERAKGNILERFSAQQFPDLHSELNLSSLELGDSALYFCASSVGSGQEQFFGPGTRLTVL.

This clone was seen only a few times. The chain combines TRBV9 with TRBJ1-2, with a tentative D call TRBD1 (5 bases). Per germline, CDR1 SGDLS and CDR2 YYNGEE. Trimming stripped 4 bases from V and 6 bases from J, with 19 bases between. The CDR3 totals 15 residues. In DNA form, the CDR3 reads TGTGCCAGCAGCCCCCCGGGGGGGATGGCCAATGGCTACACCTTC. Its translation is CASSPPGGMANGYTF.

This chain links TRBV14 with TRBJ2-3; the D is unclear. Germline V lookup: CDR1 SGHDN, CDR2 FVKESK. V lost 0 bases to trimming and J lost 0 bases, with 7 bases between them. This CDR3 has 15 amino acids. CDR3 loop: CASSQETGSTDTQYF. The CDR3 DNA reads TGTGCCAGCAGCCAAGAAACGGGCAGCACAGATACGCAGTATTTT.

The chain recombines TRBV7-2 with TRBJ2-6; D remains ambiguous. Germline values: CDR1 SGHTA, CDR2 FQGNSA. The CDR3 sequence is 15 residues long. V lost 1 base to trimming and J lost 0 bases, with 4 bases between them. Here the CDR3 reads CASSLGGSGANVLTF. The CDR3 bases are TGTGCCAGCAGCTTAGGCGGCTCTGGGGCCAACGTCCTGACTTTC.